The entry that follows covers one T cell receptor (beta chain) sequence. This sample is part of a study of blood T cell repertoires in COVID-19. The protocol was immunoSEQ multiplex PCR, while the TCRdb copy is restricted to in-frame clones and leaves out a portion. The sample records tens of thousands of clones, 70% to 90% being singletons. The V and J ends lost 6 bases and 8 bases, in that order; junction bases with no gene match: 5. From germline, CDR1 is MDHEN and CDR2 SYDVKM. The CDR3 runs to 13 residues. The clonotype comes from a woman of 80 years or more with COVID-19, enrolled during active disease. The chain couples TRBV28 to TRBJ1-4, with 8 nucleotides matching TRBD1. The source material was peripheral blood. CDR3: CASRPGTGEKLFF. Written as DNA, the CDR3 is TGTGCCAGCAGACCCGGGACAGGAGAAAAACTGTTTTTT.